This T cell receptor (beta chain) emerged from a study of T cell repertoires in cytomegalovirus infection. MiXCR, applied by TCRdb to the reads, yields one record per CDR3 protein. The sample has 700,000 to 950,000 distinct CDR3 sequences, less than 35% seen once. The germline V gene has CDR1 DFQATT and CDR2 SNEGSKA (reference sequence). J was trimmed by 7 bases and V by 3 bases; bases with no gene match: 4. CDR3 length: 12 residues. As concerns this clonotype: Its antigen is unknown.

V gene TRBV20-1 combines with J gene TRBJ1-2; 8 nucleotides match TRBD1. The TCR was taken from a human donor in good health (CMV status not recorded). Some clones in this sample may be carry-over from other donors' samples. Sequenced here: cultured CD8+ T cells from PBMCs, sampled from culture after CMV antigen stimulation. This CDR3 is CSASTGGGGYTF. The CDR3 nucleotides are TGCAGTGCTAGTACAGGGGGAGGTGGCTACACCTTC.